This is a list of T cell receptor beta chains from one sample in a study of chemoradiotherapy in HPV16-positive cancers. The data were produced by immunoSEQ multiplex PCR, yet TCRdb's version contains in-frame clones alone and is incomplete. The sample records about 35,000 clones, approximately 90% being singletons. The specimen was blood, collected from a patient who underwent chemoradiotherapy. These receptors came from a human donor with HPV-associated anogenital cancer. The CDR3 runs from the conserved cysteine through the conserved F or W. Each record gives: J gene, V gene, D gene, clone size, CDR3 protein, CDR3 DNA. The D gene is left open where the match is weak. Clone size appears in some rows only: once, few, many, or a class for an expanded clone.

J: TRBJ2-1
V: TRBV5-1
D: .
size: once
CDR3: CASSLNTPGYNEQFF
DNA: TGCGCCAGCAGCTTAAATACCCCAGGATACAATGAGCAGTTCTTC

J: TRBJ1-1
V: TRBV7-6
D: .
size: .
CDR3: CASSLVQRMNTEAFF
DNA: TGTGCCAGCAGCTTAGTCCAGAGAATGAACACTGAAGCTTTCTTT

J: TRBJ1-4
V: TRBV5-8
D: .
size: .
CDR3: CASSLSGPRGEKLFF
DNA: TGTGCCAGCAGCTTGAGTGGACCAAGGGGTGAAAAACTGTTTTTT

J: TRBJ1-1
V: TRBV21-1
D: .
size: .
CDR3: CASPDPGTAEAFF
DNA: TGTGCCAGCCCAGATCCCGGGACAGCTGAAGCTTTCTTT

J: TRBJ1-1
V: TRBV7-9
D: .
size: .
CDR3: CAAGMNTEAFF
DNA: TGTGCCGCGGGTATGAACACTGAAGCTTTCTTT

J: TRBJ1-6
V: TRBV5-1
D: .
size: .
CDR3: CASSSETNSPLHF
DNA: TGCGCCAGCAGCTCCGAGACAAATTCACCCCTCCACTTT

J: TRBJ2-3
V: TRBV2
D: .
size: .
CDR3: CASSTRGRSTDTQYF
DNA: TGTGCCAGCAGCACGAGGGGACGGAGCACAGATACGCAGTATTTT

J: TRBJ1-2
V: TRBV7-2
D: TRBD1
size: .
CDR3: CASSRDRGDYGYTF
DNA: TGTGCCAGCAGCAGGGACAGGGGTGACTATGGCTACACCTTC

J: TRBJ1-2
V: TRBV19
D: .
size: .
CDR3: CASSKSGYYGYTF
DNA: TGTGCCAGTAGTAAATCAGGGTACTATGGCTACACCTTC

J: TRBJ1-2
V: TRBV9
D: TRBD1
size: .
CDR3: CASSAREQGAGYGYTF
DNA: TGTGCCAGCAGCGCTAGGGAACAGGGGGCGGGCTATGGCTACACCTTC

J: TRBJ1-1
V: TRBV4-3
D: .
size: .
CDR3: CASSQRLPGRAFF
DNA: TGCGCCAGCAGCCAACGCCTCCCTGGGAGAGCTTTCTTT

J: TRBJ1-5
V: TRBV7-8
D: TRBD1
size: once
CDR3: CASSLVRGSGQGIGQPQHF
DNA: TGTGCCAGCAGCTTAGTTCGGGGTTCGGGACAGGGGATAGGTCAGCCCCAGCATTTT

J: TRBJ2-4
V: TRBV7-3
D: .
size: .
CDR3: CASSLTRGNIQYF
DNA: TGTGCCAGCAGCTTGACCCGCGGGAACATTCAGTACTTC

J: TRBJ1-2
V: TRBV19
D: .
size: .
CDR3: CASTYGAAGVNYGYTF
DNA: TGTGCCAGTACCTATGGGGCGGCAGGGGTTAACTATGGCTACACCTTC

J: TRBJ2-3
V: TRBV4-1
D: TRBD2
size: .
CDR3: CASSQAFRSGGRTDTQYF
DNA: TGCGCCAGCAGCCAAGCGTTTCGGAGCGGGGGCCGCACAGATACGCAGTATTTT